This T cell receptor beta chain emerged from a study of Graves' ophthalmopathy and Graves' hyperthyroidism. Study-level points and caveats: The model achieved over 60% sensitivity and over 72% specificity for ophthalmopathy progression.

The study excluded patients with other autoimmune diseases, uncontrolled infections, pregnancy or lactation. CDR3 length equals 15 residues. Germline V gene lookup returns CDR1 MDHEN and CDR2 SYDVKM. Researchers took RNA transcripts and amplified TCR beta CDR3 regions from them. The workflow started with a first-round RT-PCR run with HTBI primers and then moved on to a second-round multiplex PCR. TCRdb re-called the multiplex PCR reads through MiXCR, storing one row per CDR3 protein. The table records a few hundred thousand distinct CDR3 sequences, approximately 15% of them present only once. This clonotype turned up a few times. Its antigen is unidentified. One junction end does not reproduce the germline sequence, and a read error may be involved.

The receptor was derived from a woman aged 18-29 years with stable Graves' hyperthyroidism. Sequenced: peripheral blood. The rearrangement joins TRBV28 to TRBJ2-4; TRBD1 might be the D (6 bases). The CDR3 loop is CASSLPDSPKNIKYF. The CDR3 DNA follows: TGTGCCAGCAGTTTACCGGACAGTCCCAAAAACATTAAGTACTTC. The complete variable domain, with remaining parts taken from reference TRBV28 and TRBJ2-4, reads DVKVTQSSRYLVKRTGEKVFLECVQDMDHENMFWYRQDPGLGLRLIYFSYDVKMKEKGDIPEGYSVSREKKERFSLILESASTNQTSMYLCASSLPDSPKNIKYFGAGTRLSVL.